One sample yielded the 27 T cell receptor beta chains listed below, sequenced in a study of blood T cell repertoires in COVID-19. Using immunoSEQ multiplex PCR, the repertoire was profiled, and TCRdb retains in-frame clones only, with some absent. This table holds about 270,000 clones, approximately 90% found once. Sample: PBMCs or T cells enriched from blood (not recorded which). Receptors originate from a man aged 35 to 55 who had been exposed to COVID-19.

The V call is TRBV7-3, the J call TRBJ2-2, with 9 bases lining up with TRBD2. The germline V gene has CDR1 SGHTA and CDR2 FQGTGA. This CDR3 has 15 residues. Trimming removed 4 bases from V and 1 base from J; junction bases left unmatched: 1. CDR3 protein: CASSSAGGNTGELFF. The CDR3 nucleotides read TGTGCCAGCAGCTCAGCGGGAGGGAACACCGGGGAGCTGTTTTTT.

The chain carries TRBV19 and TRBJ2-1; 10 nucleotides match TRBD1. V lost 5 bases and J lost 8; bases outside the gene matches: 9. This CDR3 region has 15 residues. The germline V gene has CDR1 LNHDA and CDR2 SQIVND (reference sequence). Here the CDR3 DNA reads TGTGCCAGTAGTTCCCGGGACAGGGGTTATGATGAGCAGTTCTTC. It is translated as CASSSRDRGYDEQFF. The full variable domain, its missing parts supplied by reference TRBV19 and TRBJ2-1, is DGGITQSPKYLFRKEGQNVTLSCEQNLNHDAMYWYRQDPGQGLRLIYYSQIVNDFQKGDIAEGYSVSREKKESFPLTVTSAQKNPTAFYLCASSSRDRGYDEQFFGPGTRLTVL.

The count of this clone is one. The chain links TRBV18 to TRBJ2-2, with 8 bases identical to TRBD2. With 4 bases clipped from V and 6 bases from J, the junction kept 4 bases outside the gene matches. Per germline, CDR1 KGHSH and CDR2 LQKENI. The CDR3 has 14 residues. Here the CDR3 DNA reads TGTGCCAGCTCACTTAGCGGGGCGCCCGGGGAGCTGTTTTTT. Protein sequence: CASSLSGAPGELFF.

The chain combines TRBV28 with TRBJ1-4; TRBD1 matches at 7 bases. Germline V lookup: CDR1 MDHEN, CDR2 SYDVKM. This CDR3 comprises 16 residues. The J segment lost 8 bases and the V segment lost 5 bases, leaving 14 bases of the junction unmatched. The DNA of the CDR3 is TGTGCCAGCAGTCCCCCCGACTGGCAGGGGGACGAAAAACTGTTTTTT. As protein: CASSPPDWQGDEKLFF.

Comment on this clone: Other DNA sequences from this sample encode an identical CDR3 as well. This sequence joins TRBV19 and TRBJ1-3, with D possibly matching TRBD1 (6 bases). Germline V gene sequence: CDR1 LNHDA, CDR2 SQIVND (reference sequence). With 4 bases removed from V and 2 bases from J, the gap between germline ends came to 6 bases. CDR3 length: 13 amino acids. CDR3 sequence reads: CASSTGAGNTIYF. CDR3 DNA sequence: TGTGCCAGTAGTACAGGGGCTGGAAACACCATATATTTT.

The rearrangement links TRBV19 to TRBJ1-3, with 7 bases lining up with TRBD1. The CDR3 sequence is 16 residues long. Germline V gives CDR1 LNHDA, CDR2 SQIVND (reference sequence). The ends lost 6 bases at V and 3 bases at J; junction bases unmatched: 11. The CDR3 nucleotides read TGTGCCAGTAGCGTCGCCGAGACAGGGAGTGGAAACACCATATATTTT. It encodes CASSVAETGSGNTIYF.

In DNA, the CDR3 is TGTGCCAGCAGTTTCCCAAAGCGGGAGTGGCAAGAGACCCAGTACTTC. Translation gives CASSFPKREWQETQYF. V usage is TRBV28 and J usage is TRBJ2-5; TRBD2 agrees at 8 bases. Trimming took 3 bases from V and 2 from J; bases not matched to a gene: 8. This CDR3 comprises 16 residues. CDR1 and CDR2 (germline): MDHEN, SYDVKM.

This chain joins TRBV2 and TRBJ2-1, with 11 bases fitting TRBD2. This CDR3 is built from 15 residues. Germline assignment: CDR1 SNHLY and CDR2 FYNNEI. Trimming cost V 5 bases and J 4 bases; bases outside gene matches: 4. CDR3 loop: CASSLAGGNYNEQFF. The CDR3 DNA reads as TGTGCCAGCAGTTTAGCGGGAGGGAATTACAATGAGCAGTTCTTC. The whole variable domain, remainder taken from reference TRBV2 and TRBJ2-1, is EPEVTQTPSHQVTQMGQEVILRCVPISNHLYFYWYRQILGQKVEFLVSFYNNEISEKSEIFDDQFSVERPDGSNFTLKIRSTKLEDSAMYFCASSLAGGNYNEQFFGPGTRLTVL.

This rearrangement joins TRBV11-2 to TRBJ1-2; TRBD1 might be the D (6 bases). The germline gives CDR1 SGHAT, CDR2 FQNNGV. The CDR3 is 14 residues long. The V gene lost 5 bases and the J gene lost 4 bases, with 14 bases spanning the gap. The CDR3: CASSTYRVGYGYTF. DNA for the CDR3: TGTGCCAGCAGCACCTACAGGGTAGGCTATGGCTACACCTTC.

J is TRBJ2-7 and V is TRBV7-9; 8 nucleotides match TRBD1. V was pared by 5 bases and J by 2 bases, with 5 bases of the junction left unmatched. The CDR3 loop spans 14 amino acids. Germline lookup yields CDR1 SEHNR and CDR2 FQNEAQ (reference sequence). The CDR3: CASSQGANAYEQYF. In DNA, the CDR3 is TGTGCCAGCAGCCAGGGGGCTAATGCCTACGAGCAGTACTTC.

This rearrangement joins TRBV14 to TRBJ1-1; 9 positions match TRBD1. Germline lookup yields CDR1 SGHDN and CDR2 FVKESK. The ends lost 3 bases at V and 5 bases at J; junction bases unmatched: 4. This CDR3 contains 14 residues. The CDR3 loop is CASSHQDRGTEAFF. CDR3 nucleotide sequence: TGTGCCAGCAGCCACCAGGACAGGGGTACTGAAGCTTTCTTT.

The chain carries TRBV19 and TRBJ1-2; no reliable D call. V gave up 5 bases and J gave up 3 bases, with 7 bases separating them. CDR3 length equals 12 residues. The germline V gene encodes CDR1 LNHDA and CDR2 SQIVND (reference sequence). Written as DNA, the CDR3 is TGTGCCAGTAGTCGAACGGACTATGGCTACACCTTC. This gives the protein CASSRTDYGYTF.

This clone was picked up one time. The CDR3 reads CASSQDRLAFF. DNA of the CDR3: TGCGCCAGCAGCCAAGATAGATTGGCTTTCTTT. The chain joins TRBV4-1 to TRBJ1-1; unclear D gene. CDR3 length equals 11 residues. Deletions cut 0 bases from V and 11 bases from J, with 7 bases between. Germline-derived CDR1 and CDR2 are MGHRA and YSYEKL.

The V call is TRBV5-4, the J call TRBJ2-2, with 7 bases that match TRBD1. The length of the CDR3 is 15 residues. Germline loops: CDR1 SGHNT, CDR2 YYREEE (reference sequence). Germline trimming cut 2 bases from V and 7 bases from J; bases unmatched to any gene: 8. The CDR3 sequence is CASSFRQGNIGELFF. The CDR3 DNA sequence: TGTGCCAGCAGCTTCCGACAGGGTAATATCGGGGAGCTGTTTTTT. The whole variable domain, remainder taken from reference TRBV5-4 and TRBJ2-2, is ETGVTQSPTHLIKTRGQQVTLRCSSQSGHNTVSWYQQALGQGPQFIFQYYREEENGRGNFPPRFSGLQFPNYSSELNVNALELDDSALYLCASSFRQGNIGELFFGEGSRLTVL.

The CDR3 DNA reads TGTGCCTGGAGTGTACAGGGAGGGGAAAGTCAGCCCCAGCATTTT. Amino acid sequence: CAWSVQGGESQPQHF. The chain uses TRBV30 and TRBJ1-5, with D perhaps TRBD1 (6 bases). V gave up 0 bases and J gave up 6 bases, with 15 bases separating them. This CDR3 comprises 15 residues. Germline V gives CDR1 GTSNPN, CDR2 SVGIG (reference sequence).

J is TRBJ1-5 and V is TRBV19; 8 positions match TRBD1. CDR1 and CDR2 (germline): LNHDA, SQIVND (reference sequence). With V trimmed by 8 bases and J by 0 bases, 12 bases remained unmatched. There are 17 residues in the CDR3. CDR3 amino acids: CASGQPRTGYSNQPQHF. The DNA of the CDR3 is TGTGCCAGTGGCCAACCCCGGACAGGGTATAGCAATCAGCCCCAGCATTTT.

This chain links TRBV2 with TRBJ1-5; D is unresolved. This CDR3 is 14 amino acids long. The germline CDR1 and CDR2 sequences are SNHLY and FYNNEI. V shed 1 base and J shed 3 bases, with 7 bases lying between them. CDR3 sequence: CASSEDSFNQPQHF. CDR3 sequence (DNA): TGTGCCAGCAGTGAAGATAGTTTCAATCAGCCCCAGCATTTT.

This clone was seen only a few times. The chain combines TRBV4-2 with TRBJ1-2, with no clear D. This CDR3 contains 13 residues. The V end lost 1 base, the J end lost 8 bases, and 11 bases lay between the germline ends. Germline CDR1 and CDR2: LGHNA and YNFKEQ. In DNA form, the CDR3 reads TGTGCCAGCAGCCAAGCGGAGGGTCTCGGCTACACCTTC. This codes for CASSQAEGLGYTF.

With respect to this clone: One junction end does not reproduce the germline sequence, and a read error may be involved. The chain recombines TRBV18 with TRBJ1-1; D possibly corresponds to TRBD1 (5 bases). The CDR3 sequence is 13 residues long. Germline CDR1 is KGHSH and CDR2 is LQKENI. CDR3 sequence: CASSPTGGETSLF. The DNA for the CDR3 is TGTGCCAGCTCACCTACGGGGGGGGAGACATCCCTCTTT.

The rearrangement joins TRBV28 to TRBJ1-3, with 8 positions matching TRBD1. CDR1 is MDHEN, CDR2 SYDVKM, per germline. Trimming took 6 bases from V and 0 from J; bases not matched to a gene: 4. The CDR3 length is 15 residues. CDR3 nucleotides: TGTGCCAGCAGGAAGGACAGGGACTCTGGAAACACCATATATTTT. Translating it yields CASRKDRDSGNTIYF.

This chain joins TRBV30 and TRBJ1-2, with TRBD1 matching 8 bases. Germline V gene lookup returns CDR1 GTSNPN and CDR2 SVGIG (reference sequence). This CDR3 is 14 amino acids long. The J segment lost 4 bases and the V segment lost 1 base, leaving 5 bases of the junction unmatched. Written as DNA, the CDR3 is TGTGCCTGGAGTGAGTTTCAGGGGGCCTATGGCTACACCTTC. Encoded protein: CAWSEFQGAYGYTF. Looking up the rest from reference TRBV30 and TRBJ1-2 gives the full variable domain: SQTIHQWPATLVQPVGSPLSLECTVEGTSNPNLYWYRQAAGRGLQLLFYSVGIGQISSEVPQNLSASRPQDRQFILSSKKLLLSDSGFYLCAWSEFQGAYGYTFGSGTRLTVV.

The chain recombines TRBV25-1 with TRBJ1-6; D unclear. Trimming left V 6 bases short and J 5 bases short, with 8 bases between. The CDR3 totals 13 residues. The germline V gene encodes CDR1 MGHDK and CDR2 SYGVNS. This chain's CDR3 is CASSVVDNSPLHF. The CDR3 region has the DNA TGTGCCAGCAGCGTTGTCGATAATTCACCCCTCCACTTT.

The CDR3 sequence is CASSPRGPANTEAFF. The CDR3 DNA is TGTGCCAGCAGCCCGCGTGGGCCCGCTAACACTGAAGCTTTCTTT. This chain joins TRBV11-2 and TRBJ1-1; D unresolved. CDR3 length: 15 amino acids. CDR1 and CDR2 from the germline V gene are SGHAT and FQNNGV. Trimming stripped 5 bases from V and 2 bases from J, with 15 bases between.

CDR3 DNA sequence: TGTGCCAGTAGTATAGATAGAGGGGGTTTGCTGTTTTTT. It encodes CASSIDRGGLLFF. This rearrangement joins TRBV19 to TRBJ1-4, with a tentative D call TRBD1 (6 bases). Deletions cut 0 bases from V and 14 bases from J, with 13 bases between. The germline gives CDR1 LNHDA, CDR2 SQIVND (reference sequence). The CDR3 loop spans 13 amino acids.

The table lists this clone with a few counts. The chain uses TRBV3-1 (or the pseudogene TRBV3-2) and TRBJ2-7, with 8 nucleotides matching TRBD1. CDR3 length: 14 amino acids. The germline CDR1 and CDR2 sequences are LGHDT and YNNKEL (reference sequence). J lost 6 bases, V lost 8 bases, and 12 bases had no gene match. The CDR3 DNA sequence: TGTGCCAGCGGGTGGTCGCAGGGGGCGGCCGAGCAGTACTTC. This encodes CASGWSQGAAEQYF.

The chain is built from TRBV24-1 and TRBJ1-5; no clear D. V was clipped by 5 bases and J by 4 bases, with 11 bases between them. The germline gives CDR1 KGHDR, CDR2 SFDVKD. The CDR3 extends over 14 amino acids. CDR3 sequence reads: CATSGGPGNQPQHF. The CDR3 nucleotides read TGTGCCACCAGTGGTGGGCCTGGGAATCAGCCCCAGCATTTT.

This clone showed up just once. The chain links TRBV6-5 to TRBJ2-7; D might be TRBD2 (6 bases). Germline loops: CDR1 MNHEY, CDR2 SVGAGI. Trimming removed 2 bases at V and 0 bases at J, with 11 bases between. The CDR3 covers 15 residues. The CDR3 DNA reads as TGTGCCAGCAGTTACATTGGGACTGGCTCCTACGAGCAGTACTTC. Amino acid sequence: CASSYIGTGSYEQYF.